One and the same sample provided the 23 T cell receptor beta chains below, sequenced in a study of naive and memory T cell subsets. The SP2 primer and nested alpha and beta constant region primers amplified ligated cDNA in four rounds. TCRdb recomputed calls from the UMI-ligation and nested PCR reads with MiXCR, one row per CDR3 protein. Of 30,000 to 35,000 distinct CDR3 sequences in the sample, approximately 6.7% are singletons; the top ten hold roughly 3.3%. Treatment in this sample: skin biopsy from PPD injection site in Mantoux-positive individual. An oligonucleotide containing a UMI was ligated to the 3' end of TCR cDNA. Sequences were derived from skin, sampled from a tuberculin skin test site. These receptors were collected from an adult in good health.

This clonotype is medium-sized by share. This chain joins TRBV29-1 and TRBJ2-2; D is unclear. Germline values: CDR1 SQVTM, CDR2 ANQGSEA. The CDR3 totals 19 residues. The V end lost 4 bases, the J end lost 7 bases, and 31 bases lay between the germline ends. CDR3 nucleotides: TGCAGCGTTGTCCTTACCAAACTCTTTCTAGGACGGCGCTACGGGGAGCTGTTTTTT. Translation gives CSVVLTKLFLGRRYGELFF.

This clonotype showed up many times. The chain uses TRBV3-1 and TRBJ2-5; D uncertain. V lost 0 bases, J lost 1 base, and 12 bases lay in between. Germline CDR1 reads LGHDT; CDR2 reads YNNKEL (reference sequence). The CDR3 extends over 16 amino acids. The CDR3, as DNA: TGTGCCAGCAGCCAAGAATTAGGTGTATCCCAAGAGACCCAGTACTTC. As protein: CASSQELGVSQETQYF.

This clonotype came up many times. The chain combines TRBV9 with TRBJ1-3; 7 bases are a match to TRBD1. The V segment lost 0 bases and the J segment 2 bases; nucleotides outside the gene matches: 5. CDR3 size: 16 residues. Germline CDR1 SGDLS, CDR2 YYNGEE. The CDR3 protein is CASSVDEGATGNTIYF. Here the CDR3 DNA reads TGTGCCAGCAGCGTAGACGAGGGGGCGACTGGAAACACCATATATTTT.

Only a few counts were recorded for this clonotype. V gene TRBV7-2 combines with J gene TRBJ1-2; TRBD1 matches 7 bases. CDR1 is SGHTA, CDR2 FQGNSA, per germline. V was clipped by 5 bases and J by 4 bases; unmatched bases: 10. The CDR3 totals 15 residues. CDR3 sequence (DNA): TGTGCCAGCAGCCCCGGACAGGCTCGCCTCTATGGCTACACCTTC. Its translation is CASSPGQARLYGYTF.

This clonotype has only a few counts. The genes are TRBV5-4 and TRBJ2-2, with D possibly TRBD1 on 6 matching bases. This CDR3 contains 15 residues. CDR1 SGHNT and CDR2 YYREEE come from the germline V gene (reference sequence). V was trimmed by 4 bases and J by 0 bases, leaving 10 bases between them. Here the CDR3 reads CASSLGTTNTGELFF. Here the CDR3 DNA reads TGTGCCAGCAGCCTCGGGACAACGAACACCGGGGAGCTGTTTTTT.

Ten or more counts support this clonotype. The rearrangement joins TRBV27 to TRBJ2-4; no reliable D call. Trimming took 3 bases from V and 6 from J, leaving 9 bases between them. CDR3 length: 13 residues. Germline V CDR1 and CDR2: MNHEY, SMNVEV (reference sequence). This CDR3 reads CASSFGCGNIQYF. CDR3 coding DNA: TGTGCCAGCAGTTTCGGATGTGGAAACATTCAGTACTTC.

This clonotype was counted many times. The V gene is TRBV7-9, the J gene TRBJ2-5, with D uncertain. Trimming took off 5 bases at V and 4 bases at J, with 20 bases between the two ends. The CDR3 is made up of 16 amino acids. Germline V gene sequence: CDR1 SEHNR, CDR2 FQNEAQ (reference sequence). The CDR3 reads CASSVSGSGSAETQYF. CDR3 in DNA: TGTGCCAGCAGCGTTTCCGGGTCCGGGTCGGCAGAGACCCAGTACTTC.

This clonotype was found many times. The genes are TRBV10-2 and TRBJ2-5; D is unresolved. Germline assignment: CDR1 WSHSY and CDR2 SAAADI. Trimming removed 4 bases from V and 10 bases from J, with 10 bases in between. The CDR3 loop spans 11 amino acids. The CDR3 loop is CASSGPTGQYF. DNA for the CDR3: TGCGCCAGCAGTGGCCCAACCGGCCAGTACTTC.

This clonotype was counted between two and nine times. The chain has TRBV6-6 and TRBJ1-2; D is unresolved. This CDR3 has 15 residues. V lost 0 bases to trimming and J lost 9 bases, with 17 bases between them. CDR1 is MNHNY and CDR2 is SVGAGI in the germline V gene (reference sequence). CDR3 amino acids: CASSYSKTSSQSYTF. CDR3 DNA sequence: TGTGCCAGCAGTTACTCGAAGACATCGTCGCAGAGCTACACCTTC.

The V gene is TRBV12-3 or TRBV12-4, the J gene TRBJ1-6; no clear D gene. The V end lost 3 bases, the J end lost 9 bases, and 12 bases lay between the germline ends. CDR3 length: 14 residues. As DNA, the CDR3 is TGTGCCAGCAGTTTGGACGGGAAGGCTTCACCCCTCCACTTT. It yields the protein CASSLDGKASPLHF.

This clonotype came up many times. V gene TRBV28 combines with J gene TRBJ1-2, with D perhaps TRBD1 (5 bases). The CDR3 runs 16 residues. Germline V lookup: CDR1 MDHEN, CDR2 SYDVKM. V was trimmed by 6 bases and J by 4 bases, leaving 21 bases between them. The CDR3 DNA sequence: TGTGCCAGCAGCCGTCAGGATGGGGCCCCCCCCTATGGCTACACCTTC. Its protein is CASSRQDGAPPYGYTF.

This clonotype was counted a few times. The genes are TRBV29-1 and TRBJ2-1, with D unclear. This CDR3 region has 14 residues. The V gene lost 3 bases and the J gene lost 0 bases, with 9 bases spanning the gap. CDR1 and CDR2 (germline): SQVTM, ANQGSEA. The CDR3 is CSVELRSSYNEQFF. The CDR3 region has the DNA TGCAGCGTTGAGTTGAGGAGCTCCTACAATGAGCAGTTCTTC.

This clonotype was counted many times. CDR3 in amino acids: CASSFRGSYEQYF. CDR3 in DNA: TGCGCCAGCAGCTTCCGAGGCTCCTACGAGCAGTACTTC. This chain connects TRBV5-1 to TRBJ2-7, with unresolved D. V lost 2 bases and J 0 bases, leaving 6 bases between the germline ends. The CDR3 loop spans 13 amino acids. Germline V gene data show CDR1 as SGHRS and CDR2 as YFSETQ.

To note about this clonotype: A much larger clone differs from this one at a single base, so this may be a read error. The gene calls are TRBV5-4 and TRBJ1-2, with a possible D match to TRBD1 (5 bases). CDR1 is SGHNT, CDR2 YYREEE, per germline (reference sequence). The CDR3 extends over 13 amino acids. For the CDR3, the DNA is TGTGCCAGCAGCCTGACAGCCACCTATGGCGACACCTTC. Its protein is CASSLTATYGDTF.

This clonotype was counted ten times or more. This CDR3 is CASSGTSGVFDSSYNEQFF. CDR3 nucleotide sequence: TGTGCCAGCAGTGGGACTAGCGGGGTTTTCGACAGCTCCTACAATGAGCAGTTCTTC. The genes are TRBV2 and TRBJ2-1; 12 bases map to TRBD2. The trim removed 4 bases at V and 0 bases at J, leaving 10 bases unmatched. CDR1 is SNHLY, CDR2 FYNNEI, per germline. The CDR3 totals 19 residues.

Ten or more counts support this clonotype. The chain has TRBV20-1 and TRBJ1-2; weak D call: TRBD1 (6 bases). The CDR3 extends over 11 amino acids. Germline CDR1 DFQATT, CDR2 SNEGSKA (reference sequence). V shed 4 bases and J shed 4 bases, with 7 bases lying between them. CDR3 nucleotides: TGCAGTGCTACGGACAGCTATGGCTACACCTTC. Its protein is CSATDSYGYTF.

This clonotype came up a few times. The chain recombines TRBV28 with TRBJ1-6; perhaps TRBD1 as D (5 bases). Germline V lookup: CDR1 MDHEN, CDR2 SYDVKM. V gave up 4 bases and J gave up 4 bases, with 14 bases separating them. CDR3 length: 16 amino acids. In DNA, the CDR3 is TGTGCCAGCAGTTCCCCGGGGCAGAATTATAATTCACCCCTCCACTTT. This translates into CASSSPGQNYNSPLHF.

With regard to this clonotype: A read error may be the cause here, since a much bigger clone is one base away. The rearrangement joins TRBV20-1 to TRBJ2-7, with 7 positions matching TRBD1. Per germline, CDR1 DFQATT and CDR2 SNEGSKA (reference sequence). Unmatched junction bases numbered 7, after V lost 3 bases and J lost 5 bases. The CDR3 contains 13 residues. The CDR3 DNA reads as TGCAGTGCTAGGACAGGGCGCGTCGACGAGCAGTACTTC. Amino acid sequence: CSARTGRVDEQYF.

There are a few counts of this clonotype. The chain carries TRBV5-1 and TRBJ1-2, with D hard to call. Germline CDR1 reads SGHRS; CDR2 reads YFSETQ. CDR3 size: 13 residues. V gave up 7 bases and J gave up 5 bases, with 15 bases separating them. For the CDR3, the DNA is TGCGCCAGCGATAAGGACGGAAGTTATGGCTACACCTTC. Translated: CASDKDGSYGYTF.

This rearrangement joins TRBV4-2 to TRBJ2-3, with TRBD1 identical over 7 bases. Germline loops: CDR1 LGHNA, CDR2 YNFKEQ. This CDR3 is built from 14 residues. Trimming at V came to 5 bases and at J to 1 base, leaving 3 bases not matched to a gene. The CDR3 coding sequence is TGTGCCAGCAGCAACGGACAGGGCACAGATACGCAGTATTTT. It specifies CASSNGQGTDTQYF.

This clonotype was recorded many times. The J gene is TRBJ2-3, the V gene TRBV2, with D possibly TRBD2 on 6 matching bases. The CDR3 has 16 residues. Germline loops: CDR1 SNHLY, CDR2 FYNNEI. Trimming took 1 base from V and 1 from J, leaving 12 bases between them. CDR3 residues: CASSEVLLAGTDTQYF. In DNA, the CDR3 is TGTGCCAGCAGTGAAGTATTACTAGCAGGCACAGATACGCAGTATTTT.

There are many counts of this clonotype. This chain links TRBV29-1 with TRBJ2-2, with TRBD1 identical over 8 bases. Germline trimming cut 1 base from V and 6 bases from J; bases unmatched to any gene: 1. This CDR3 has 13 residues. The germline CDR1 and CDR2 sequences are SQVTM and ANQGSEA. In nucleotides, the CDR3 is TGCAGCGTTGAAGGGACAGGGCCCGGGGAGCTGTTTTTT. This encodes CSVEGTGPGELFF.

This clonotype was observed a handful of times. This chain uses TRBV9 with TRBJ2-2, with TRBD1 matching over 8 bases. V was clipped by 1 base and J by 3 bases; unmatched bases: 8. This CDR3 spans 17 amino acids. Germline lookup yields CDR1 SGDLS and CDR2 YYNGEE. This chain's CDR3 is CASSVQGAGLYTGELFF. The CDR3 DNA is TGTGCCAGCAGCGTACAGGGGGCTGGTTTGTACACCGGGGAGCTGTTTTTT.